The clone carrying this TCR beta chain showed up just once. The germline V gene encodes CDR1 MNHEY and CDR2 SVGAGI. This CDR3 is 13 amino acids long. V was shortened by 7 bases and J by 9 bases, with 13 bases between the two germline ends. TCRdb's copy holds only in-frame clones and misses some; the assay was immunoSEQ multiplex PCR. Of tens of thousands of clones listed, 88% are singletons. The sample comes from a study of T cells in localized non-small cell lung cancer. Sample: peripheral blood, taken before any cancer treatment. This sequence was found in a woman aged 35-70 years with stage I squamous cell lung carcinoma. This chain connects TRBV6-5 to TRBJ1-6, with no clear D. CDR3 region: CASTPGLRSPLHF. The CDR3 DNA follows: TGTGCCAGCACCCCGGGGTTACGTTCACCCCTCCACTTT.